This T cell receptor (beta chain) comes out of a study of naive and memory T cell subsets. The SP2 primer and nested alpha and beta constant region primers amplified ligated cDNA in four rounds. TCRdb fed the UMI-ligation and nested PCR reads into MiXCR, producing one record per CDR3 protein. The sample includes more than 20,000 distinct CDR3 sequences, about 6% seen only once; the top ten take under 7.5%. This clonotype was seen repeatedly, ten times or more. Documented treatment: skin biopsy from PPD injection site in Mantoux-positive individual. An oligonucleotide containing a UMI was ligated to the 3' end of TCR cDNA. The sequences come from skin, collected from a tuberculin skin test site. The clonotype originates from an adult in good health.

This chain's CDR3 is CASSRRTGELEQYF. DNA for the CDR3: TGTGCCAGCAGCAGAAGGACAGGGGAATTGGAGCAGTACTTC. J is TRBJ2-7 and V is TRBV5-6; TRBD1 matches at 9 bases. The germline gives CDR1 SGHDT, CDR2 YYEEEE. This CDR3 contains 14 residues. V was pared by 4 bases and J by 7 bases, with 9 bases of the junction left unmatched.